The rows below give T cell receptor beta chains drawn from one sample of a study of blood T cell repertoires in COVID-19. Libraries were prepared by immunoSEQ multiplex PCR; TCRdb keeps only in-frame clonotypes and omits some of them. The table lists about 80,000 clones, roughly 80% of them singletons, with approximately 12% in the top ten. The sequencing sample was made of peripheral blood. These receptor sequences come from a man of 80 years or more with acute or convalescent COVID-19. CDR3s include the opening cysteine and the closing phenylalanine or tryptophan. The D gene is left open where the match is weak. Where a row states a size, it is once, few, many or the class of an expanded clone; other rows omit it.

cdr3_nt,cdr3_aa,j_call,v_call,d_call,clone_size
TGTGCCAGCAGCGTCCGGGACAGAAACACCGGGGAGCTGTTTTTT,CASSVRDRNTGELFF,TRBJ2-2,TRBV9,TRBD1,.
TGTGCCAGTAGTCGGGGACACCAAAACTATGGCTACACCTTC,CASSRGHQNYGYTF,TRBJ1-2,TRBV19,.,.
TGTGCCAGCAGCTTAACGGGGGACAGGGGGAACACCGGGGAGCTGTTTTTT,CASSLTGDRGNTGELFF,TRBJ2-2,TRBV7-3,TRBD1,.
TGTGCCAGTTGGGACAAGGGACCTAACACCGGGGAGCTGTTTTTT,CASWDKGPNTGELFF,TRBJ2-2,TRBV19,.,medium-sized
TGTGCCAGCAGCCAGATCCCCGGGACAGCTTACGAGCAGTACTTC,CASSQIPGTAYEQYF,TRBJ2-7,TRBV3-1/TRBV3-2,TRBD1,.
TGTGCCAGCAGTTTCAGGGGAGTGGAGACCCAGTACTTC,CASSFRGVETQYF,TRBJ2-5,TRBV2,.,.
TGTGCCAGCAGCGTTCAGGCGAACACTGAAGCTTTCTTT,CASSVQANTEAFF,TRBJ1-1,TRBV7-9,.,few
TGTGCCAGTAGTATAGCAGGGCCCTACGAGCAGTACTTC,CASSIAGPYEQYF,TRBJ2-7,TRBV19,.,.
TGTGCCAGCAGTCGACAGGGAGCCGGAGGAAACTATGGCTACACCTTC,CASSRQGAGGNYGYTF,TRBJ1-2,TRBV6-2/TRBV6-3,TRBD1,.
TGTGCCAGCAGCTTGTACATGGGACAGGGGGCCCGTTTCGGGGAGCTGTTTTTT,CASSLYMGQGARFGELFF,TRBJ2-2,TRBV5-6,TRBD1,.
TGCGCCAGCAGTGAGTCAGGCCGACTACAAGAGACCCAGTACTTC,CASSESGRLQETQYF,TRBJ2-5,TRBV10-1,.,.
TGTGCCAGTAGTCCACGAGGGCGGGGGGCCGGTTACAATGAGCAGTTCTTC,CASSPRGRGAGYNEQFF,TRBJ2-1,TRBV19,TRBD2,.
TGTGCCAGCAGTTCCGTTACGACTCTCAATGAGCAGTTCTTC,CASSSVTTLNEQFF,TRBJ2-1,TRBV6-5,.,.
TGCAGTGCTAGTAAGGATAGAAGGGGAGATACGCAGTATTTT,CSASKDRRGDTQYF,TRBJ2-3,TRBV20-1,.,.
TGTGCCAGTAGTCCCCGACAGGGGCTTGGCTACACCTTC,CASSPRQGLGYTF,TRBJ1-2,TRBV19,TRBD1,many
TGTGCCAGCAGCTATGGACTAGCGGCTAACCAAGAGACCCAGTACTTC,CASSYGLAANQETQYF,TRBJ2-5,TRBV7-8,TRBD2,.
TGTGCCAGCAGCTCGCTAGCGTTCACCGGGGAGCTGTTTTTT,CASSSLAFTGELFF,TRBJ2-2,TRBV7-8,.,few
TGTGCCAGCAGCGTTGCTCTCAGGGGACACTCCTACAATGAGCAGTTCTTC,CASSVALRGHSYNEQFF,TRBJ2-1,TRBV5-5,.,.
TGTGCCAGCAGCTTAGAGGTCGGGGGAAACCAAGAGACCCAGTACTTC,CASSLEVGGNQETQYF,TRBJ2-5,TRBV7-6,.,.
TGCAGCGTTTTACAGGGCCTCTATGGCTACACCTTC,CSVLQGLYGYTF,TRBJ1-2,TRBV29-1,.,.
TGTGCCAGCAGCTTAGACGGACAGGGTGGCGGCTACACCTTC,CASSLDGQGGGYTF,TRBJ1-2,TRBV11-3,TRBD1,.
TGTGCCAGCTCACGGGGGGAAGAGACCCAGTACTTC,CASSRGEETQYF,TRBJ2-5,TRBV18,.,.
TGTGCCAGCAGCCCAGAAGGCAGGGGGGACACTGAAGCTTTCTTT,CASSPEGRGDTEAFF,TRBJ1-1,TRBV11-2,TRBD1,.
TGTGCCAGCAGTCAAGGACTAGCGGGGCAGCATAGCACAGATACGCAGTATTTT,CASSQGLAGQHSTDTQYF,TRBJ2-3,TRBV3-1/TRBV3-2,TRBD2,.
TGTGCCAGCAGCCCCACGTTCATCAGGGGATCCCTCTACGAGCAGTACTTC,CASSPTFIRGSLYEQYF,TRBJ2-7,TRBV5-5,.,.
TGCGCCAGCAGCTTGGCCGGACTAGCGGGGGCCGAAACGCAGTATTTT,CASSLAGLAGAETQYF,TRBJ2-3,TRBV5-1,TRBD2,few
TGCGCCAGCAGCTTGGAAGGGAGTTTCTATGGCTACACCTTC,CASSLEGSFYGYTF,TRBJ1-2,TRBV5-1,.,.
TGTGCCAGCAGTTACTCGGGACGGAGCCTAGCGGAGCCCCAGCATTTT,CASSYSGRSLAEPQHF,TRBJ1-5,TRBV6-2/TRBV6-3,.,.